This T cell receptor beta chain was captured by sequencing in a study of Tregs in tolerant kidney transplant recipients. Study conclusions and caveats: This study did not directly address biological reproducibility. The most relevant donor-specific Treg TCRbeta repertoire apparently came from expansion with activated donor B cells.

The germline gives CDR1 SGHRS, CDR2 YFSETQ. This CDR3 is 14 amino acids long. The ends were cut back, 3 bases at V and 7 bases at J, with 17 bases in the middle. Unstimulated regulatory T cells (CD4+CD25+CD127-), CD4+CD25- non-regulatory cells, CD4 and CD8 cells were FACS-sorted from thawed PBMCs. Measured with immunoSEQ multiplex PCR; TCRdb has only the in-frame clones, and not every one. The data contain hundreds of thousands of clones, roughly four fifths of them seen just once; the ten biggest clones take up approximately 0.69%. Remarks on this clone: Antigen specificity is unknown.

The sample consisted of CD4+ T cells from blood. The J gene is TRBJ2-7, the V gene TRBV5-1; D remains unclear. The sequence derives from a human donor in good health. The CDR3 is CASSYYRRGDEQYF. The CDR3 bases are TGCGCCAGCAGCTACTACCGACGTGGGGATGAGCAGTACTTC.